Listed here are 10 T cell receptor beta chains from one sample, sequenced in a study of blood T cells in healthy people across ages. Primers used in a second PCR of roughly 6 to 12 cycles were a sample-barcoded 5' primer and a J-beta primer mix. TCRdb used MiXCR to reprocess the 5' RACE reads, holding one entry per CDR3 protein. The sample has about 930,000 distinct CDR3 sequences; almost 30% are singletons. This sample also belongs to another study, concerning T cells of mothers and their children.

Sequencing used blood. These receptors came from a woman between 40 and 50 years old in good health.

As for this clonotype: Since a much larger clone is just one base distant, this may be a read error. This rearrangement joins TRBV9 to TRBJ2-7, with a weak D call TRBD1 (6 bases). Germline assignment: CDR1 SGDLS and CDR2 YYNGEE. This CDR3 is 14 amino acids long. CDR3 sequence reads: CVTFVGGFSYEQYF. DNA for the CDR3: TGTGTCACCTTTGTAGGGGGATTCTCCTACGAGCAGTACTTC.

This clonotype was recorded a few times. The chain recombines TRBV14 with TRBJ2-5; TRBD2 matches 15 bases. CDR3 size: 16 residues. V shed 3 bases and J 4 bases; nucleotides not matched to a gene: 3. The germline V gene has CDR1 SGHDN and CDR2 FVKESK. The CDR3 DNA follows: TGTGCCAGCAGCCAGACGGGACTAGCGGGGGGAGAGACCCAGTACTTC. Its translation: CASSQTGLAGGETQYF. Supplemented by reference TRBV14 and TRBJ2-5, the full variable domain reads EAGVTQFPSHSVIEKGQTVTLRCDPISGHDNLYWYRRVMGKEIKFLLHFVKESKQDESGMPNNRFLAERTGGTYSTLKVQPAELEDSGVYFCASSQTGLAGGETQYFGPGTRLLVL.

This clonotype occurred many times. The rearrangement links TRBV4-2 to TRBJ2-7, with TRBD2 identical over 10 bases. The germline gives CDR1 LGHNA, CDR2 YNFKEQ. With V trimmed by 0 bases and J by 4 bases, 9 bases remained unmatched. The CDR3 sequence is 17 residues long. In nucleotides, the CDR3 is TGTGCCAGCAGCCAAGAAGACCAAGCGGGGGGGGCGTACGAGCAGTACTTC. Translated: CASSQEDQAGGAYEQYF.

This clonotype has at least ten counts. V gene TRBV27 combines with J gene TRBJ1-5, with D possibly being TRBD1 (5 bases). V lost 5 bases, J lost 4 bases, and 21 bases lay in between. This CDR3 has 17 amino acids. CDR1 MNHEY and CDR2 SMNVEV come from the germline V gene (reference sequence). The CDR3 loop reads CASSVAALRGSNQPQHF. In DNA form, the CDR3 reads TGTGCCAGCAGTGTGGCAGCCCTGAGGGGTAGTAATCAGCCCCAGCATTTT.

In this sample, this clonotype turned up a few times. V gene TRBV6-2 or TRBV6-3 combines with J gene TRBJ2-1, with 7 positions matching TRBD2. The V segment lost 2 bases and the J segment 8 bases; nucleotides outside the gene matches: 6. The CDR3 totals 14 residues. Germline V gives CDR1 MNHEY, CDR2 SVGEGT. CDR3 DNA sequence: TGTGCCAGCAGTTACCAGCGGGGTGTCGATGAGCAGTTCTTC. This gives the protein CASSYQRGVDEQFF.

In its sample, this clonotype was seen a few times. The V and J genes are TRBV12-3 or TRBV12-4 and TRBJ2-5; either TRBD1 or TRBD2 may fit D (5 bases each). With 5 bases removed from V and 4 bases from J, the gap between germline ends came to 14 bases. The CDR3 consists of 14 residues. The CDR3 loop is CASSRSPGRETQYF. CDR3 bases: TGTGCCAGCAGTCGAAGCCCGGGGCGAGAGACCCAGTACTTC.

In its sample, this clonotype was seen a few times. The gene calls are TRBV7-2 and TRBJ2-5; tentatively, D is TRBD1 (5 bases). The DNA matches TRBJ2-1 better at its end, which makes the J call doubtful. Germline CDR1 is SGHTA and CDR2 is FQGNSA. The CDR3 runs to 15 residues. The CDR3 region is CASSLVDRSQETQFF. The CDR3 coding sequence is TGTGCCAGCAGCCTAGTCGACAGATCACAAGAGACCCAGTTCTTC.

Note on this clonotype: The junction differs from germline at one of its ends, possibly a read error. The CDR3 sequence: CASSASQRDRRYGCTF. CDR3 in DNA: TGTGCCAGCAGTGCTTCCCAACGGGACAGGCGCTATGGCTGCACCTTC. The J gene is TRBJ1-2, the V gene TRBV2; 8 nucleotides align to TRBD1. Germline lookup yields CDR1 SNHLY and CDR2 FYNNEI. The CDR3 is 16 amino acids.

The chain carries TRBV6-1 and TRBJ2-7; D unresolved. Trimming removed 3 bases at V and 0 bases at J, with 12 bases between. CDR1 MNHNS and CDR2 SASEGT come from the germline V gene. The CDR3 has 15 amino acids. CDR3 nucleotide sequence: TGTGCCAGCAGTGAGATGGTCCGACTCTCCTACGAGCAGTACTTC. Translating it yields CASSEMVRLSYEQYF.

The chain has TRBV5-1 and TRBJ2-7; TRBD1 agrees at 9 bases. The CDR3 consists of 15 residues. The germline V gene encodes CDR1 SGHRS and CDR2 YFSETQ. The V and J ends lost 4 bases and 3 bases, in that order; junction bases with no gene match: 8. CDR3 in DNA: TGCGCCAGCAGCCTTCCCGGGACAGGGCACTACGAGCAGTACTTC. It encodes CASSLPGTGHYEQYF.